This T cell receptor beta chain was observed in a study of blood T cell repertoires in COVID-19. Study overall: Nucleic acid was either cDNA or gDNA, and it came from T cells, B-cell-depleted T cells, or PBMCs.

In the source study's methods: Estimated nucleated cell counts came from reference gene primer amplification. Sequencing was performed with immunoSEQ multiplex PCR; in TCRdb, only in-frame clones are kept and a portion is missing. The D gene and trimming were derived from the DNA, and the V and J assignments and clone size from that table. The table includes over 130,000 clones, around four fifths detected once. The CDR3 extends over 16 amino acids. J gave up 2 bases and V 6 bases, and 11 bases lay outside the gene matches. Germline CDR1 is SGHNT and CDR2 is YYREEE (reference sequence). The chain links TRBV5-4 to TRBJ2-3, with 8 bases aligning to TRBD2. Sequenced input: peripheral blood. The sequence was collected from a woman aged 80 or over with acute or convalescent COVID-19. The CDR3 is CASTPLAGGTTDTQYF. The DNA of the CDR3 is TGTGCCAGCACCCCGCTCGCGGGGGGAACCACAGATACGCAGTATTTT.